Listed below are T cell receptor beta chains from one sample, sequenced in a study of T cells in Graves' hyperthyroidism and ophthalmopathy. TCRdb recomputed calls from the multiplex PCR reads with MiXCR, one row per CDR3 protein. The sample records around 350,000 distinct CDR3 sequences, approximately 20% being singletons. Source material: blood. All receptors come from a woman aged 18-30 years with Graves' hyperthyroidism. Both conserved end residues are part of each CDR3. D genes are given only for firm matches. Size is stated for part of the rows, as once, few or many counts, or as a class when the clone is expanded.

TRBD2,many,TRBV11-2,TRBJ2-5,TGTGCCAGCAGCTCACCTAGACTAGCGCCGAGGGCCCAGTACTTC,CASSSPRLAPRAQYF
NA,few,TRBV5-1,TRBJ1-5,TGCGCCAGCAGCCTCGGTGAGGGGCAGTACAATCAGCCCCAGCATTTT,CASSLGEGQYNQPQHF
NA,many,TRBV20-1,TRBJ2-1,TGCAGTGCCGGGAGCGGCTACAATGAGCAGTTCTTC,CSAGSGYNEQFF
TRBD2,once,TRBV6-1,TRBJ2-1,TGTGCCAGCAGTGATGCGGCGGGGGGACCTGGAGAGCAGTTCTTC,CASSDAAGGPGEQFF
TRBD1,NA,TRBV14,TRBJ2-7,TGTGCCAGCAGCCACGGACAGGGGGCCTACGAGCAGTACTTC,CASSHGQGAYEQYF
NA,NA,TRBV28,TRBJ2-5,TGTGCCAGCAGCCCCGGGGGAGGCTGGACCCAGTACTTC,CASSPGGGWTQYF
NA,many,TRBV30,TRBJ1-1,TGTGCCTGGAGTACACGACTGCTAGGGTACACTGAAGCTTTCTTT,CAWSTRLLGYTEAFF
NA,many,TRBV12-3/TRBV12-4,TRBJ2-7,TGTGCCAGCCTTCGATCGGATTCCTACGAGCAGTACTTC,CASLRSDSYEQYF
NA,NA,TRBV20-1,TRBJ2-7,TGCAGTCTGCCTGGGCACCTAGGGAGCTACGAGCAGTACTTC,CSLPGHLGSYEQYF
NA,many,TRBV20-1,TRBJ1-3,TGCAGTGCCGGAATGGTAGGGGGAAACACCATATATTTT,CSAGMVGGNTIYF
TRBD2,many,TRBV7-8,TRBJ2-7,TGTGCCAGCAGCTCTGCGGGAGCGGGCCTCTACGAGCAGTACTTC,CASSSAGAGLYEQYF
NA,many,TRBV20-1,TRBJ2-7,TGCAGTGCTGAGGGCAGGGTACTCATCGAGCAGTACTTC,CSAEGRVLIEQYF
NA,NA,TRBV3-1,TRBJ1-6,TGTGCCAGCAGCCAGTGGGGCATCGCACTCCATAATTCACCCCTCCACTTT,CASSQWGIALHNSPLHF
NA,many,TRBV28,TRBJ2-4,TGTGCCAGCACCAAGAGAGCCAAAAACATTCAGTACTTC,CASTKRAKNIQYF
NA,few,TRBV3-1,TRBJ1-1,TGTGCCAGCAGCCAAGCTGTGGGGACCGCCAACACTGAAGCTTTCTTT,CASSQAVGTANTEAFF
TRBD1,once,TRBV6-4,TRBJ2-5,TGTGCCAGCAATAGGGACAGCCAACAAGAGACCCAGTACTTC,CASNRDSQQETQYF
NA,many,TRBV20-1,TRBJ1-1,TGCAGTGTCAAGGAGGGAGTCAGGAACACTGAAGCTTTCTTT,CSVKEGVRNTEAFF
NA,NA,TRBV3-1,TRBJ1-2,TGTGCCAGCAGCCAAGATTGGGGGGCGAACTATGGCTACACCTTC,CASSQDWGANYGYTF
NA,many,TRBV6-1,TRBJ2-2,TGTGCCAGCAGCAAAAGGACCGGGGAGCTGTTTTTT,CASSKRTGELFF
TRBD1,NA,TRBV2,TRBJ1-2,TGTGCCAGCAGTGATCAGGGGCAGGGGGGTGGCTACACCTTC,CASSDQGQGGGYTF
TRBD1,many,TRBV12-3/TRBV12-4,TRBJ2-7,TGTGCCAGCAGATTAGAGCGGGGACAGGGACAGTACTTC,CASRLERGQGQYF
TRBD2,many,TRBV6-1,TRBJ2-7,TGTGCCAGCAGCTCGACTAGCCTCCGGTTCTACGAGCAGTACTTC,CASSSTSLRFYEQYF
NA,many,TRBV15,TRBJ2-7,TGTGCCACCGGCAGGCCCCCTAGGGATGAGCAGTACTTC,CATGRPPRDEQYF
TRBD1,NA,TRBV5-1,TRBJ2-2,TGCGCCAGCAGCTTGGCCGGGACAGGGAAAACCGGGGAGCTGTTTTTT,CASSLAGTGKTGELFF
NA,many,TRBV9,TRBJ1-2,TGTGCCAGCAGCGTAAGGGGTGGCGGCTACACCTTC,CASSVRGGGYTF
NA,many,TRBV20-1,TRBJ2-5,TGCAGTGCTAAGGACCACCAAGAGACCCAGTACTTC,CSAKDHQETQYF
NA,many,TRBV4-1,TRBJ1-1,TGCGCCAGCAGCCATGTTTTTAGATTTAGGGATATGAACACTGAAGCTTTCTTT,CASSHVFRFRDMNTEAFF
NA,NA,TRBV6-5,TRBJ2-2,TGTGCCAGCAGTTACTCTGGGGGCACCGGGGAGCTGTTTTTT,CASSYSGGTGELFF
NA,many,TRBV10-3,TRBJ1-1,TGTGCCATCAGTGCAAGTATGAACACTGAAGCTTTCTTT,CAISASMNTEAFF
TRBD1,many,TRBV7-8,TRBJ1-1,TGTGCCAGCAGCCCCGGGACAGCTAATGAAGCTTTCTTT,CASSPGTANEAFF
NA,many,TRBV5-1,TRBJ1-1,TGCGCCAGCAACTCCGGTGGAGGCAACACTGAAGCTTTCTTT,CASNSGGGNTEAFF
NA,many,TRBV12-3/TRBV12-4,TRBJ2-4,TGTGCCAGCAGCTTTTTCATCAGTGGAATCGGAAAAAACATTCAGTACTTC,CASSFFISGIGKNIQYF
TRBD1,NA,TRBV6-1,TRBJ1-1,TGTGCCAGCGCCGCAAGTTGGGACAGGGTCTTTGAAGGTTTCTTC,CASAASWDRVFEGFF
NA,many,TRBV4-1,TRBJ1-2,TGCGCCAGCAGCCAAAGTCACCCAGGCTATGGCTACACCTTC,CASSQSHPGYGYTF
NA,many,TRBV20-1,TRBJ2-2,TGCAGTGCCCCCGATTATGACAGGCTGAACACCGGGGAGCTGTTTTTT,CSAPDYDRLNTGELFF
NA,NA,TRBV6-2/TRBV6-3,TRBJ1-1,TGTGCCAGCAGTCCATCGATCACCACTGAAGCTTTCTTT,CASSPSITTEAFF
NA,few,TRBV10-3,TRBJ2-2,TGTGCCATCAGTGAGAAGGGGGTGGGCACCGGGGAGCTGTTTTTT,CAISEKGVGTGELFF
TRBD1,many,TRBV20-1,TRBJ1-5,TGCAGTGCTCCACCAGGGGGTGGTCAGCCCCAGCATTTT,CSAPPGGGQPQHF
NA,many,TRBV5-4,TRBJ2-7,TGTGCCAGCAGTGTGGGGGGGCCGTCGTACGAGCAGTACTTC,CASSVGGPSYEQYF
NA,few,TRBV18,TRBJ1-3,TGTGCCAGCTCACCCACCGAGAGGGGATTCTCTGGAAACACCATATATTTT,CASSPTERGFSGNTIYF
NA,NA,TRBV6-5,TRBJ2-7,TGTGCCAGCAGTTACGCCTCGTTCGGTAGCGAGGCTTACGAGCAGTACTTC,CASSYASFGSEAYEQYF
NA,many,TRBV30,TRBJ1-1,TGTGCCTGGAGTGTAAGCATCCGGAACACTGAAGCTTTCTTT,CAWSVSIRNTEAFF
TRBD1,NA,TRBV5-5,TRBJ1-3,TGTGCCAGCAGCGCAGGACAGGGAGGAAACACCATATATTTT,CASSAGQGGNTIYF